The TCR beta chain under discussion was sequenced for a study of regulatory T cells in long-lasting Graves disease. Germline V lookup: CDR1 SGHRS, CDR2 YFSETQ. The ends were cut back, 7 bases at V and 2 bases at J, with 12 bases in the middle. The CDR3 is made up of 13 amino acids. Broader study findings: Favored usage of TRBV28, TRBJ1-2 and TRBJ2-5 was recorded in persistent disease. Peripheral blood, not thyroid tissue, was the sole material studied. Clonotypes that were public and shared totalled around 2,700 in persistent patients versus 850 to 1,000 in new patients.

About this clonotype itself: Its antigen is unidentified.

Stated time point: newly diagnosed GD, antithyroid drugs for less than 3 months. RNA isolated from PBMCs was used to make the TCR library. HTBI primers from iRepertoire and Arm-PCR of CDR3 regions yielded the TCR beta libraries. TCRdb analysed the multiplex PCR reads with MiXCR anew, one entry per CDR3 protein. The sample records a few hundred thousand distinct CDR3 sequences, 16% being singletons. The same sample was also studied in work on T cells in Graves' hyperthyroidism and ophthalmopathy. As that report states: A first-round RT-PCR of the TCR CDR3 used the HTBI primer set.

This receptor was obtained from a man in his forties with Graves disease. The chain has TRBV5-1 and TRBJ1-1; D ambiguous. The source was peripheral blood mononuclear cells (PBMCs), collected at new diagnosis, from a patient treated with antithyroid drugs. CDR3 loop: CASRAGLNTEAFF. The CDR3 DNA reads TGCGCCAGCCGAGCAGGTCTCAACACTGAAGCTTTCTTT.